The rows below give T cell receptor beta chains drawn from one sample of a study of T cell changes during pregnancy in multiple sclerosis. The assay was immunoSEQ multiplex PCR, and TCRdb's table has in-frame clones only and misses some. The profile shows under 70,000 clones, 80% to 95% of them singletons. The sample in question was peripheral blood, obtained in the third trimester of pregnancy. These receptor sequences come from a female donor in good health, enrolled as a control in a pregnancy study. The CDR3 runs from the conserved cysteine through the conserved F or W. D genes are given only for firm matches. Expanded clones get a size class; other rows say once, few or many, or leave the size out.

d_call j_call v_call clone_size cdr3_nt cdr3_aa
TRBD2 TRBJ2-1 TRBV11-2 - TGTGCCAGCAGCTGGGATAGCGGGGGGGCCTTAACCGAGCAGTTCTTC CASSWDSGGALTEQFF
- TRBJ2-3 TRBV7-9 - TGTGCCAGCAGCTTATTACAGCTTAGCACAGATACGCAGTATTTT CASSLLQLSTDTQYF
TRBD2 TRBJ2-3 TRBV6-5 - TGTGCCAGCAGCTATAGCGGGGGCACAGATACGCAGTATTTT CASSYSGGTDTQYF
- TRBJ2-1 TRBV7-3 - TGTGCCAGCAGCTACCGCGCGGGGGCGGCAGGGGTTAACAATGAGCAGTTCTTC CASSYRAGAAGVNNEQFF
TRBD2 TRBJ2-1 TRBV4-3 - TGCGCCAGCAGCCAATCTCTAGCGGGAGCAGACTACAATGAGCAGTTCTTC CASSQSLAGADYNEQFF
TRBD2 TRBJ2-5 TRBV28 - TGTGCCAGCAGTTTATGGGGGACTAGCGGGGCCCCAGAGACCCAGTACTTC CASSLWGTSGAPETQYF
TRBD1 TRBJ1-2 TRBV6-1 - TGTGCCAGCAGAAGACAGGGGGATGGCTATGGCTACACCTTC CASRRQGDGYGYTF
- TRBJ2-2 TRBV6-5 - TGTGCCAGCTCCTGGGGGGGTCAAGGGGGCGGGGAGCTGTTTTTT CASSWGGQGGGELFF
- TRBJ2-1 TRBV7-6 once TGTGCCAGCAGCCTCCGCCACCCCGCGGGTTTTGATGAGCAGTTCTTC CASSLRHPAGFDEQFF
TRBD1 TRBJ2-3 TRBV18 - TGTGCCAGCTCACCACGGGGGACAGCTAGCACAGATACGCAGTATTTT CASSPRGTASTDTQYF
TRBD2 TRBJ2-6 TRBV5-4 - TGTGCCAGCAGCTTGGGACTAGCGGTGTTCTCTGGGGCCAACGTCCTGACTTTC CASSLGLAVFSGANVLTF
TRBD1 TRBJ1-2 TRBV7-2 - TGTGCCAGCAGCGGAAGACAGGGGGCGATCTATGGCTACACCTTC CASSGRQGAIYGYTF
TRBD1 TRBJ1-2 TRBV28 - TGTGCCAGCAGTCCGACCGGGACAGATGGCTACACCTTC CASSPTGTDGYTF
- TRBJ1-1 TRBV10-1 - TGCGCCAGCAGTGAGCGAGGGAACGGAGCCACTGAAGCTTTCTTT CASSERGNGATEAFF
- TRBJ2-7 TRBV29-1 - TGCAGCGTTGAATTGGGGCGGGAGCAGTACTTC CSVELGREQYF
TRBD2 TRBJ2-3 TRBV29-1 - TGCAGCGCTCGGGGGGATCGGGATACGCAGTATTTT CSARGDRDTQYF
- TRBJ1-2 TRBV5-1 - TGCGCCAGCAGCCCGACAGAAGGACGCTATGGCTACACCTTC CASSPTEGRYGYTF
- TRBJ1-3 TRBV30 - TGTGCCTGGAGTGCCTCCTCTGGAAACACCATATATTTT CAWSASSGNTIYF
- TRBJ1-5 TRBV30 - TGTGCCTGGAGTGTCCAGGGGTTTCGCATAAATCAGCCCCAGCATTTT CAWSVQGFRINQPQHF